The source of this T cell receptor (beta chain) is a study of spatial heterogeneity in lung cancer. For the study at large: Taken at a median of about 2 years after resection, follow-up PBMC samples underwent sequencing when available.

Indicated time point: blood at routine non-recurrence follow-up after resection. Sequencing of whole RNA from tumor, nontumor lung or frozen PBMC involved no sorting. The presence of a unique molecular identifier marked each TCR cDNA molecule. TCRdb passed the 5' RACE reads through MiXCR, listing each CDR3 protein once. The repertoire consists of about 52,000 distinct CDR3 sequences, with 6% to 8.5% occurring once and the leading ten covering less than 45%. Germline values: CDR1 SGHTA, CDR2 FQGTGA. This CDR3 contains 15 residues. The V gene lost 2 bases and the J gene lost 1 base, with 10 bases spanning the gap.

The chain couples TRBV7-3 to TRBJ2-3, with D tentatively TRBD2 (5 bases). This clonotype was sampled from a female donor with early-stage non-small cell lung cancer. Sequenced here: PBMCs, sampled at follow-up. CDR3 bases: TGTGCCAGCAGCTTACGGGGAAGGGGCACAGATACGCAGTATTTT. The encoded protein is CASSLRGRGTDTQYF.